The 2 T cell receptor beta chains below come from one sample, sequenced in a study of blood T cell repertoires in COVID-19. Clones were sequenced by immunoSEQ multiplex PCR, and TCRdb holds only the in-frame ones, with some missing. The table shows around 230,000 clones, with 70% to 90% occurring only once. Sequenced material: peripheral blood. The receptors here all came from a woman in her 70s with active or convalescent COVID-19.

V is TRBV6-5 and J is TRBJ1-1; possibly TRBD1 for D (5 bases). In germline, CDR1 is MNHEY, CDR2 SVGAGI. This CDR3 contains 15 residues. V was shortened by 2 bases and J by 3 bases, with 13 bases between the two germline ends. The DNA of the CDR3 is TGTGCCAGCAGTTACGGGGCGATTGAGGACACTGAAGCTTTCTTT. This sequence encodes CASSYGAIEDTEAFF.

The rearrangement joins TRBV5-6 to TRBJ2-7; 8 bases are shared with TRBD1. The germline V gene encodes CDR1 SGHDT and CDR2 YYEEEE. V trimming: 0 bases; J trimming: 8 bases; junction bases outside the gene matches: 7. CDR3 length equals 14 residues. CDR3 sequence: CASSLDRGIGKQYF. The CDR3 coding sequence is TGTGCCAGCAGCTTGGACAGGGGGATTGGAAAGCAGTACTTC.